This T cell receptor beta chain was sequenced for a study of T cell responses to AZD1222 COVID-19 vaccine. Study findings and constraints: Spike-specific TCR breadth and depth grew following two AZD1222 doses.

Using immunoSEQ multiplex PCR, the repertoire was profiled, and TCRdb retains in-frame clones only, with some absent. The profile shows roughly 55,000 clones, nearly 90% of them singletons. About this clone: What it binds is unknown.

Germline V CDR1 and CDR2: LNHDA, SQIVND (reference sequence). Trimming took 9 bases from V and 4 from J; bases not matched to a gene: 3. This CDR3 is 12 amino acids long. The sequence came from an adult in good health. The specimen comprised peripheral blood, sampled on day 0 of AZD1222 vaccination. This chain links TRBV19 with TRBJ2-7; 10 bases agree with TRBD1. The CDR3 spells CASGTGAYEQYF. The CDR3 nucleotides read TGTGCCAGCGGGACAGGGGCGTACGAGCAGTACTTC. The whole variable domain, filled in from reference TRBV19 and TRBJ2-7, reads DGGITQSPKYLFRKEGQNVTLSCEQNLNHDAMYWYRQDPGQGLRLIYYSQIVNDFQKGDIAEGYSVSREKKESFPLTVTSAQKNPTAFYLCASGTGAYEQYFGPGTRLTVT.